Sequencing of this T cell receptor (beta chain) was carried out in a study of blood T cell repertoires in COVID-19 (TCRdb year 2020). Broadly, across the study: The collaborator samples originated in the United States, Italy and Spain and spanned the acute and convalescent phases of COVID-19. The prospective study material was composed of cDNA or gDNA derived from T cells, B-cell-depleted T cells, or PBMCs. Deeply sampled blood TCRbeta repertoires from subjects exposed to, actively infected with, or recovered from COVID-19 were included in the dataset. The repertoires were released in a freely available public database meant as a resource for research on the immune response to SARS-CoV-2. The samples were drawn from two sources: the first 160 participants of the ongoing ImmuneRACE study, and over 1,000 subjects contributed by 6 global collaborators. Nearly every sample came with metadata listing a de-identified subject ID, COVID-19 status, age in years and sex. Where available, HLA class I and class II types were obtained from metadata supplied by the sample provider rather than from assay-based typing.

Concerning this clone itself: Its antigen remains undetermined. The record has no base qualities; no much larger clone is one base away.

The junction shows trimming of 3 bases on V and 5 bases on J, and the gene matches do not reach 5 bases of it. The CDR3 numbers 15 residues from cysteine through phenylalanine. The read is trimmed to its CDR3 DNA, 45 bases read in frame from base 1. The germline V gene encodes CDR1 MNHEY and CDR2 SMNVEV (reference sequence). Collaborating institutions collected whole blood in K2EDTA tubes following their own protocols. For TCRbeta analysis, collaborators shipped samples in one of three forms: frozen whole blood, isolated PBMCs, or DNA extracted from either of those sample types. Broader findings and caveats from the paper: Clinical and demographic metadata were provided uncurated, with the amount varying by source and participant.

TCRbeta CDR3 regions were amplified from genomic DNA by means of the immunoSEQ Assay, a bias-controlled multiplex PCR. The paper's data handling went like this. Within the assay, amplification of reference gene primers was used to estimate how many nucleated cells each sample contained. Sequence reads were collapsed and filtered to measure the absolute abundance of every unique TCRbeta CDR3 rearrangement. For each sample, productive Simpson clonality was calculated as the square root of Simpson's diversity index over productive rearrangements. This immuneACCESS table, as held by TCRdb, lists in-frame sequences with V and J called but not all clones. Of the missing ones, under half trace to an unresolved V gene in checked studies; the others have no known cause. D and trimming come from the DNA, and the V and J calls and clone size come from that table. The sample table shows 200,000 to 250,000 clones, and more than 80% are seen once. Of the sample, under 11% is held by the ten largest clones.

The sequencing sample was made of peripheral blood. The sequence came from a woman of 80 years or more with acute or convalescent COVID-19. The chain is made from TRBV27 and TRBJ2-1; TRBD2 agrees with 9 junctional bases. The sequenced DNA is TGTGCCAGCAGTTTGAGCAGCGGGGGGAACAATGAGCAGTTCTTC. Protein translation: CASSLSSGGNNEQFF.